The clone carrying this T cell receptor (beta chain) was recorded a few times. Clones were sequenced by immunoSEQ multiplex PCR, and TCRdb holds only the in-frame ones, with some missing. Seen here are over 150,000 clones, around 80% observed once, and the top ten hold about 6.9%. This sample is drawn from a study of blood T cell repertoires in COVID-19. The sequence came from a human donor with acute or convalescent COVID-19. The donor label of this sample is uncertain. The specimen sequenced was peripheral blood.

CDR3 in DNA: TGTGCCACCAGCACGGGGGTGGGGACCTATGGCTACACCTTC. The encoded protein is CATSTGVGTYGYTF. The chain uses TRBV15 and TRBJ1-2; tentative D call: TRBD1 (5 bases). Per the germline V gene, CDR1 is LNHNV and CDR2 is YYDKDF (reference sequence). The CDR3 consists of 14 residues. Between the trimmed V and J ends, which lost 4 bases and 4 bases, there was a span of 13 bases.